This T cell receptor (beta chain) stems from a study of cytomegalovirus exposure and HLA in healthy donors (dated by TCRdb to the late 2010s). With regard to the full study: In an earlier analysis of several hundred of the donors, 250 to 300 Gb of sequence data and 100 million or so unique TCR beta sequences from 150 million to 200 million T cells were reported. A later genetic analysis used genome-wide SNP genotypes for 398 of the 666 donors, treating that subset as a discovery cohort. Among the roughly 370 genotyped donors, 75% to 90% belonged to the genetic ancestry cluster associated with self-reported Caucasian donors. Both class I and class II loci were covered by HLA typing, at four-digit resolution. Among roughly 400 genotyped donors of the cohort, an average of about 240,000 unique TCR beta nucleotide sequences were sequenced per donor, around a sixth of them non-productive. A separate validation cohort of about 110 different subjects was used in addition to the roughly 670-subject first cohort. An early release covering roughly 640 HLA-typed donors comprised 300 to 350 gigabases of sequencing data and around 85 million unique TCR sequences. Every repertoire in the discovery cohort had been generated on one and the same sequencing platform. To predict cytomegalovirus infection status, the study combined high-throughput TCR immunosequencing, statistical association of individual TCRs with disease status, and machine learning. A later analysis re-examined previously published TCR beta repertoires from around 670 donors and added high-resolution HLA genotyping to investigate patterns of TCR occurrence. Donor age, sex, ethnicity and CMV serostatus were compiled together with the repertoire data. In the later analysis, no new phenotypic data were used to find candidate immune exposures; instead, reliance was placed on TCR beta sequences and their occurrence across donors. The study aimed to test whether cataloging public T cell receptors could reveal signatures of past pathogen exposure. In an earlier analysis of 550 to 700 of the donors, high-throughput TCR beta sequencing was used to judge whether each TCR beta V gene segment behaved as functional or pseudogenic. The number of typed donors differed by locus: roughly 629-640 for A, B, C, DRB1 and DQB1; approximately 520 for DQA1; over 600 for DPA1; and roughly 450 for DPB1. Roughly 5 DR-DQ haplotypes were treated as single units for association and clustering because of strong linkage in the cohort. The T cell repertoires of roughly 660 subjects were profiled by immunosequencing and related to cytomegalovirus serostatus. The research as a whole found: Several of the top co-occurrence clusters appeared to be linked to parvovirus B19, influenza, CMV and Epstein-Barr virus, according to a later analysis. The authors suggested that the approach could potentially be extended to other disease states and immunological phenotypes. An earlier analysis of around 540 of the donors showed that most TCR beta V segments appeared in productive rearrangements either about 90% or about 30% of the time, which broadly matched IMGT annotations. The classifier was reported to diagnose cytomegalovirus status with high specificity and sensitivity in both the original cohort and the validation cohort. In a later analysis, most CMV-associated TCR beta chains were found to appear HLA-restricted, with HLA associations seemingly driven largely by CMV exposure. A further reported finding was that TCR beta sequences accurately predicted the HLA-A and HLA-B alleles for most subjects in the first cohort. When HLA alleles, especially DR and DQ, strongly co-occurred, attributing TCR associations to individual alleles was difficult. A later analysis associated 15,000 to 20,000 TCR beta sequences with specific HLA alleles at a false discovery rate of 0.05. According to a later genetic analysis, donors in an Asian-associated ancestry cluster had fewer N-insertions in productive TCRs than the roughly 670-donor mean. Most TCR sequences were seen in very few donors, while some public TCRs were found in many individuals. In vitro tests confirmed that a few of the cytomegalovirus-associated TCR beta chains recognize cytomegalovirus antigens. Linkage disequilibrium might explain the correlated functional status among segregating V segments, but an unknown experimental factor could not be excluded. A later genetic analysis associated a missense DCLRE1C variant with V-gene and J-gene trimming of TCR beta chains, and an independent cohort replicated the association. Because the 87-base-pair reads could not distinguish some IMGT-functional V segments, including TRBV6-2 and TRBV6-3, those segments were excluded. In this cohort, only TCR beta chains were sequenced, and detectable features were limited by the absence of alpha or paired-chain data. In a later analysis, HLA-associated TCR beta chains were found to be more clonally expanded and to have lower generation probabilities than equally common non-associated chains. In a later analysis, the rate of TCR association differed among HLA loci, with DRB1 alleles having the most associated TCRs and HLA-C alleles having the fewest. For the cohort, immune exposure information was limited to CMV serostatus. Because HLA typing was unavailable for some donors at each locus, only the typed subset was used in association tests. The study listed approximately 150 TCR beta chains as associated with cytomegalovirus. Because counts were too low, about 18 rarely observed V segments, including chromosome 9 orphons, were excluded from the earlier analysis of several hundred of the donors. The sequencing pipeline was judged likely to have produced a cluster of highly shared sequence variants as a technical artifact. Roughly uniform sequencing depth across donors was assumed in presence/absence analyses, although this assumption may not hold.

The library was made by the immunoSEQ multiplex PCR assay. For the multiplex PCR, a mixture combining 60 forward primers for TCR Vbeta segments and 13 reverse primers for TCR Jbeta segments was used. Amplification of the CDR3 region of rearranged TCR beta genes was performed with a multiplex PCR assay on genomic DNA. Amplified TCR beta libraries were sequenced as 87-base-pair reads on the Illumina HiSeq System. On the study's bioinformatics: Across the 600 to 700 repertoires, a later analysis counted roughly 84 million unique TCR beta chains, some 11 million of which were shared by at least two donors. Raw reads were error-corrected and collapsed into unique sequences by a nearest-neighbor algorithm in which closely related sequences were merged to remove PCR and sequencing errors. CDR3 sequences were aligned to IMGT reference sequences to assign V, D and J gene segments. For a sequence to be retained, a match of at least six nucleotides was required to both a V gene segment and a J gene segment. Rearrangements were classified as productive when the CDR3 lacked stop codons and remained in frame with V and J, and all other rearrangements were classified as non-productive. Following IMGT convention, CDR3 was defined as the stretch from the second conserved V-encoded cysteine to the conserved J-encoded phenylalanine. The earlier analysis of about 620 of the donors excluded sequences that lacked an unambiguous match to a single V gene segment. An earlier analysis of under 750 of the donors called V segments functional above 56.7% productive rearrangements and segregating when the between-donor standard deviation exceeded 5%. A statistical classification framework was built to diagnose cytomegalovirus status from the catalog of TCR beta chain sequences. V and J gene assignment, in a later analysis, came from comparing TCR nucleotide sequences with IMGT/GENE-DB human TR gene sequences. A later analysis assigned CDR3 sequences and most-parsimonious VDJ recombination scenarios with the TCRdist pipeline. In a later analysis, each TCR beta chain was defined by its CDR3 amino acid sequence together with its V-gene family, and reads lacking a unique V-gene family were excluded. As a way to deal with suspected cross-contamination and a sequencing artifact, a later analysis dropped 450 to 600 nucleotide sequences that were highly shared and had low generation probability. In a later analysis, a clonal expansion index for each public chain was calculated from normalized within-repertoire ranks of inferred template counts. In a later analysis, generation probabilities were computed with a VDJ recombination model fitted to out-of-frame rearrangements, and the resulting probabilities were checked against IGoR. In a later analysis, hypergeometric tests were used to score TCR-TCR, TCR-HLA and TCR-CMV co-occurrence, with a repertoire-size bias correction applied to TCR pairs. To estimate false discovery rates, a later analysis permuted the HLA or CMV assignments 20 times. In a later analysis, co-occurring TCRs were grouped using DBSCAN, and TCRdist sequence similarity was added for clustering within HLA-allele-positive subsets. Repertoires with fewer than 30,000 or more than 120,000 public chains, plus five repertoires with anomalous nucleotide sharing, were excluded from co-occurrence clustering. The table comes from immuneACCESS by way of TCRdb, which keeps in-frame sequences with V and J called. Part of the clones is missing from these tables; in studies checked, under half for an unresolved V gene and the rest for unknown reasons. The V and J calls and clone size are taken from that table; D and trimming were inferred from the DNA. A total of around 200,000 clones appear in this sample, around 83% of them only once. Together, the top ten hold 1.6% of the sample.

V is reduced by 1 base and J by 2 bases, leaving a spacing of 20 bases between them. From its cysteine to its phenylalanine, the CDR3 spans 18 amino acids. Solely the CDR3 DNA is kept, with 54 bases framed from the first base. The germline V gene yields SGHDN for CDR1 and FVKESK for CDR2. The cohort comprised 666 healthy bone marrow donors. Cohort members were all nominally healthy when sampled, although unrecorded immune exposures were likely present. The donor tested CMV seronegative, placing the donor among the 350 or so seronegative members of the cohort. Every donor gave a peripheral blood sample, and the peripheral blood mononuclear cells from that sample were used for TCR beta sequencing. The Qiagen DNeasy Blood Extraction Kit was used to extract genomic DNA from the blood cell samples. This clone came up once. Which antigen it targets is not known. Base qualities are not at hand, and no much larger clone is one base apart.

This clonotype originated in a man aged 45-65 years in good health and CMV-seronegative. The sequencing sample was made of PBMCs. The chain was built from TRBV14 and TRBJ2-5; a tentative D match to TRBD2 spans 5 bases. The bases are TGTGCCAGCAGCCAAGGCAGACTACCAATTATAACACAAGAGACCCAGTACTTC. Its product reads: CASSQGRLPIITQETQYF.